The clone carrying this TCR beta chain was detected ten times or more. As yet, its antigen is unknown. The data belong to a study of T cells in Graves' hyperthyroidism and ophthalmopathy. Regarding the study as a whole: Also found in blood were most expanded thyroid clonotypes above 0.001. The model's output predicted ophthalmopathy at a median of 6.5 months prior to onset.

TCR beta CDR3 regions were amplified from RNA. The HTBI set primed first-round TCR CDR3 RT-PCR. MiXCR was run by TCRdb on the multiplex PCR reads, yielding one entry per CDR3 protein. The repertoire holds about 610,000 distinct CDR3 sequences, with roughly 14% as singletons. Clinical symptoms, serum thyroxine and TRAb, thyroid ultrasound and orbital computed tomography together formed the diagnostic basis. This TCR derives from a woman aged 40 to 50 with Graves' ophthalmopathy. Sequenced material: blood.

The CDR3 bases are TGTGCCAGCAGTTTATATAGGAAACAAGAGACCCAGTACTTC. Protein sequence: CASSLYRKQETQYF. V is TRBV28 and J is TRBJ2-5, with unresolved D. The germline V gene has CDR1 MDHEN and CDR2 SYDVKM. This CDR3 is 14 amino acids long. Trimming removed 1 base from V and 2 bases from J, with 8 bases in between. The full variable domain, rest sourced from reference TRBV28 and TRBJ2-5, is DVKVTQSSRYLVKRTGEKVFLECVQDMDHENMFWYRQDPGLGLRLIYFSYDVKMKEKGDIPEGYSVSREKKERFSLILESASTNQTSMYLCASSLYRKQETQYFGPGTRLLVL.